The 27 T cell receptor beta chains in this list originate from one sample, sequenced in a study of identical twins. TCRdb reanalysed the 5' RACE reads using MiXCR and keeps one entry per CDR3 protein. The sample lists hundreds of thousands of distinct CDR3 sequences, around 8.3% seen once, with approximately 0.94% in the top ten. The same sample was also used in a study of yellow fever vaccine responses in identical twins.

Source material: PBMCs. The receptors come from a woman aged 18-30 years in good health.

This clonotype was detected only a few times. The V and J genes are TRBV20-1 and TRBJ2-1; 10 positions match TRBD1. Germline V gene sequence: CDR1 DFQATT, CDR2 SNEGSKA (reference sequence). The CDR3 consists of 13 residues. V lost 3 bases to trimming and J lost 10 bases; unmatched junction nucleotides: 6. CDR3 protein: CSASRQGANEQFF. CDR3 coding DNA: TGCAGTGCTAGTAGACAGGGGGCGAACGAGCAGTTCTTC.

The rearrangement links TRBV29-1 to TRBJ1-1; 9 nucleotides match TRBD1. Per germline, CDR1 SQVTM and CDR2 ANQGSEA. With 7 bases clipped from V and 2 bases from J, the junction kept 11 bases outside the gene matches. CDR3 length: 15 amino acids. The CDR3 DNA follows: TGCAGCGCACCGGACAGGGGTAGAGGAAACACTGAAGCTTTCTTT. It encodes CSAPDRGRGNTEAFF.

The V and J genes are TRBV20-1 and TRBJ1-2; D unclear. Trimming pared 3 bases from V and 6 bases from J, leaving 11 bases between. The CDR3 is 12 residues long. Germline CDR1 and CDR2: DFQATT and SNEGSKA (reference sequence). The CDR3 coding sequence is TGCAGTGCTAGCCTCAGGAAACATGGCTACACCTTC. It specifies CSASLRKHGYTF.

This clonotype came up a few times. In nucleotides, the CDR3 is TGTGCCAGCAGCGTAGTTCCCGGGACGGACACCGGGGAGCTGTTTTTT. This sequence encodes CASSVVPGTDTGELFF. The genes are TRBV9 and TRBJ2-2, with D perhaps TRBD1 or TRBD2 (5 bases each). The CDR3 is made up of 16 amino acids. Germline V gene data show CDR1 as SGDLS and CDR2 as YYNGEE. Trimming took 0 bases from V and 3 from J, leaving 12 bases between them.

This chain connects TRBV14 to TRBJ2-7; the D is unclear. V was cut by 1 base and J by 6 bases, with 10 bases left in between. Germline CDR1 reads SGHDN; CDR2 reads FVKESK. This CDR3 spans 13 amino acids. The CDR3 is CASSQGWIGEQYF. In nucleotides, the CDR3 is TGTGCCAGCAGCCAAGGATGGATAGGCGAGCAGTACTTC.

This clonotype has ten or more counts. The chain has TRBV7-9 and TRBJ1-1, with TRBD1 matching over 8 bases. CDR1 and CDR2 (germline): SEHNR, FQNEAQ (reference sequence). Germline trimming cut 3 bases from V and 5 bases from J; bases unmatched to any gene: 5. CDR3 length equals 14 residues. The CDR3 here is CASSFIQGATEAFF. For the CDR3, the DNA is TGTGCCAGCAGCTTCATCCAGGGGGCAACTGAAGCTTTCTTT. Full variable domain (outside the CDR3, taken from reference TRBV7-9 and TRBJ1-1): DTGVSQNPRHKITKRGQNVTFRCDPISEHNRLYWYRQTLGQGPEFLTYFQNEAQLEKSRLLSDRFSAERPKGSFSTLEIQRTEQGDSAMYLCASSFIQGATEAFFGQGTRLTVV.

The CDR3 nucleotides are TGTGCCAGCAGCTTACGGGGTTCCGGGGAGCTGTTTTTT. Encoded protein: CASSLRGSGELFF. The gene calls are TRBV7-8 and TRBJ2-2, with a possible D match to TRBD2 (5 bases). The CDR3 extends over 13 amino acids. Germline loops: CDR1 SGHVS, CDR2 FQNEAQ. Trimming took off 2 bases at V and 6 bases at J, with 7 bases between the two ends.

This clonotype was picked up a small number of times. V is TRBV27 and J is TRBJ2-1, with TRBD1 matching over 8 bases. CDR1 is MNHEY and CDR2 is SMNVEV in the germline V gene (reference sequence). The length of the CDR3 is 15 residues. J lost 5 bases, V lost 6 bases, and 9 bases had no gene match. The CDR3 bases are TGTGCCAGCAGGACTAGGACAGGGCCCGACAATGAGCAGTTCTTC. Protein product: CASRTRTGPDNEQFF.

The chain recombines TRBV13 with TRBJ2-1; no definite D call. CDR3 length: 15 residues. The germline V gene encodes CDR1 PRHDT and CDR2 FYEKMQ (reference sequence). The V end lost 5 bases, the J end lost 6 bases, and 17 bases lay between the germline ends. The CDR3 DNA is TGTGCCAGCAGCCCCGGGCCGCGCGCCCGCAATGAGCAGTTCTTC. Its protein product is CASSPGPRARNEQFF. Based on the CDR3 plus reference TRBV13 and TRBJ2-1, the full variable domain is AAGVIQSPRHLIKEKRETATLKCYPIPRHDTVYWYQQGPGQDPQFLISFYEKMQSDKGSIPDRFSAQQFSDYHSELNMSSLELGDSALYFCASSPGPRARNEQFFGPGTRLTVL.

J is TRBJ2-2 and V is TRBV2; either TRBD1 or TRBD2 may supply D (6 bases each). Germline V gene sequence: CDR1 SNHLY, CDR2 FYNNEI. V was pared by 3 bases and J by 7 bases, with 15 bases between. There are 15 residues in the CDR3. CDR3 region: CASSETGGAIGELFF. The CDR3 DNA reads TGTGCCAGCAGTGAGACCGGGGGCGCGATCGGGGAGCTGTTTTTT.

This clonotype was detected only a few times. This rearrangement joins TRBV20-1 to TRBJ2-3; 7 bases fit TRBD1. CDR1 is DFQATT, CDR2 SNEGSKA, per germline (reference sequence). The length of the CDR3 is 13 residues. V lost 7 bases and J lost 2; bases outside the gene matches: 6. The CDR3, as DNA: TGCAGTGGACCGGGACAGTCCACAGATACGCAGTATTTT. Amino acid sequence: CSGPGQSTDTQYF.

In this sample, this clonotype turned up many times. V and J are TRBV20-1 and TRBJ2-7; D may be TRBD2 (6 bases). Germline lookup yields CDR1 DFQATT and CDR2 SNEGSKA (reference sequence). The CDR3 runs to 13 residues. Trimming removed 6 bases from V and 0 bases from J, with 12 bases in between. The CDR3 DNA reads TGCAGTGCCCCCGGGGAGGTCTCCTACGAGCAGTACTTC. Translating gives CSAPGEVSYEQYF.

This chain links TRBV7-2 with TRBJ2-7; D is possibly TRBD1 (6 bases). The ends were cut back, 0 bases at V and 3 bases at J, with 9 bases in the middle. Germline V lookup: CDR1 SGHTA, CDR2 FQGNSA. This CDR3 contains 14 residues. CDR3 protein: CASSLASQGYEQYF. In DNA, the CDR3 is TGTGCCAGCAGCTTAGCCTCACAGGGCTACGAGCAGTACTTC.

The chain has TRBV29-1 and TRBJ2-7, with a tentative D call TRBD1 (6 bases). V lost 7 bases and J 2 bases, leaving 12 bases between the germline ends. This CDR3 contains 12 residues. Germline values: CDR1 SQVTM, CDR2 ANQGSEA. In DNA form, the CDR3 reads TGCAGCGGGGGATCAGGGGCCTACGAGCAGTACTTC. Its translation: CSGGSGAYEQYF.

This rearrangement joins TRBV20-1 to TRBJ2-3; D tentatively fits TRBD1 or TRBD2 (5 bases each). In germline, CDR1 is DFQATT, CDR2 SNEGSKA (reference sequence). CDR3 size: 13 residues. V was shortened by 5 bases and J by 2 bases, with 11 bases between the two germline ends. CDR3 sequence: CSAPGTYTDTQYF. CDR3 DNA: TGCAGTGCTCCCGGGACCTACACAGATACGCAGTATTTT.

The V gene is TRBV20-1, the J gene TRBJ2-3; 9 bases align to TRBD1. The V gene's germline CDR1 is DFQATT and CDR2 SNEGSKA (reference sequence). CDR3 size: 15 residues. V lost 6 bases to trimming and J lost 3 bases; unmatched junction nucleotides: 10. This CDR3 is CSAALTGGITDTQYF. CDR3 bases: TGCAGTGCGGCCCTAACAGGGGGCATTACAGATACGCAGTATTTT.

The chain links TRBV4-3 to TRBJ2-7; TRBD2 agrees at 7 bases. Germline CDR1 and CDR2: LGHNA and YSLEER. The CDR3 has 17 amino acids. V lost 1 base and J lost 2; bases outside the gene matches: 11. The CDR3 spells CASSQGGSGSRTYEQYF. Here the CDR3 DNA reads TGCGCCAGCAGCCAAGGCGGGAGCGGGTCGCGAACCTACGAGCAGTACTTC.

The V call is TRBV20-1, the J call TRBJ1-2; D call uncertain. Germline CDR1 is DFQATT and CDR2 is SNEGSKA (reference sequence). The CDR3 consists of 14 residues. Trimming removed 3 bases at V and 4 bases at J, with 15 bases between. For the CDR3, the DNA is TGCAGTGCTAGTCCCTCGACCGGCGGCTATGGCTACACCTTC. Amino acid sequence: CSASPSTGGYGYTF.

To note about this clonotype: One end of the junction varies from germline; a read error may be responsible. The rearrangement links TRBV10-3 to TRBJ2-7, with 7 bases matching TRBD1. Germline loops: CDR1 ENHRY, CDR2 SYGVKD. The CDR3 is 12 residues long. CDR3 sequence: CAIKGALDEQNF. In nucleotides, the CDR3 is TGTGCCATCAAGGGGGCGCTGGACGAGCAGAACTTC.

This chain joins TRBV18 and TRBJ2-1; 7 nucleotides align to TRBD1. CDR1 and CDR2 from the germline V gene are KGHSH and LQKENI. After removal of 0 bases from V and 2 bases from J, the junction contained 10 bases not matched to a gene. CDR3 length: 18 residues. This CDR3 reads CASSPPGDRDGPYNEQFF. The CDR3 nucleotides are TGTGCCAGCTCACCACCGGGCGACAGGGACGGCCCCTACAATGAGCAGTTCTTC.

This clonotype was seen a few times. The chain recombines TRBV12-3 or TRBV12-4 with TRBJ1-5; possibly TRBD1 for D (5 bases). V lost 3 bases to trimming and J lost 1 base, with 10 bases between them. The length of the CDR3 is 15 residues. The CDR3 coding sequence is TGTGCCAGCAGTTTTGGGGCTACCAGCAATCAGCCCCAGCATTTT. It codes for CASSFGATSNQPQHF.

This rearrangement joins TRBV7-9 to TRBJ2-1; TRBD2 matches 9 bases. Losses at the gene ends were 7 bases for V and 9 bases for J; bases not matched to a gene: 7. This CDR3 spans 13 amino acids. Germline values: CDR1 SEHNR, CDR2 FQNEAQ (reference sequence). The CDR3 DNA reads as TGTGCCAGCACGTTAGCGGGGGCTGGTGAGCAGTTCTTC. Translated, it gives CASTLAGAGEQFF.

The table lists this clonotype with many counts. This chain connects TRBV6-4 to TRBJ2-1; 13 bases line up with TRBD2. J gave up 7 bases and V 9 bases, and 6 bases lay outside the gene matches. CDR3 length: 14 amino acids. Looked up from germline, CDR1 is MRHNA and CDR2 is SNTAGT. In nucleotides, the CDR3 is TGTGCCAGTCGGACTAGCGGGGGTGCGAATGAGCAGTTCTTC. Residues: CASRTSGGANEQFF.

The CDR3 loop is CASSIMGSNEQFF. CDR3 DNA: TGTGCCAGCAGTATCATGGGGTCTAATGAGCAGTTCTTC. The chain employs TRBV7-9 and TRBJ2-1; D not certain. This CDR3 comprises 13 residues. The germline V and J ends were trimmed by 6 bases and 7 bases, with 13 bases remaining between them. Germline values: CDR1 SEHNR, CDR2 FQNEAQ (reference sequence).

The table lists this clonotype with many counts. The CDR3, as DNA: TGTGCCAGCACCCTAGCGGGGGGCTTAGAGACCCAGTACTTC. Protein product: CASTLAGGLETQYF. The chain combines TRBV28 with TRBJ2-5; TRBD2 aligns across 11 bases. V was pared by 7 bases and J by 4 bases, with 5 bases of the junction left unmatched. The CDR3 totals 14 residues. CDR1 and CDR2 from the germline V gene are MDHEN and SYDVKM.

This clonotype was counted between two and nine times. The chain is built from TRBV7-6 and TRBJ1-4, with D possibly TRBD1 on 6 matching bases. The germline V gene encodes CDR1 SGHVS and CDR2 FNYEAQ. V lost 5 bases and J 0 bases, leaving 22 bases between the germline ends. The CDR3 loop spans 19 amino acids. The DNA for the CDR3 is TGTGCCAGCAGCCCCTTGACAGGAGGGACATTCGCAACTAATGAAAAACTGTTTTTT. As protein: CASSPLTGGTFATNEKLFF. Variable domain in full (rest from reference TRBV7-6 and TRBJ1-4): GAGVSQSPRYKVTKRGQDVALRCDPISGHVSLYWYRQALGQGPEFLTYFNYEAQQDKSGLPNDRFSAERPEGSISTLTIQRTEQRDSAMYRCASSPLTGGTFATNEKLFFGSGTQLSVL.

There are many counts of this clonotype. The rearrangement links TRBV5-1 to TRBJ2-6; D gene unclear. CDR3 size: 14 residues. CDR1 is SGHRS, CDR2 YFSETQ, per germline. Trimming cost V 1 base and J 2 bases, with 4 bases left between them. CDR3 bases: TGCGCCAGCAGCTTGACTGCTGGGGCCAACGTCCTGACTTTC. This gives the protein CASSLTAGANVLTF.